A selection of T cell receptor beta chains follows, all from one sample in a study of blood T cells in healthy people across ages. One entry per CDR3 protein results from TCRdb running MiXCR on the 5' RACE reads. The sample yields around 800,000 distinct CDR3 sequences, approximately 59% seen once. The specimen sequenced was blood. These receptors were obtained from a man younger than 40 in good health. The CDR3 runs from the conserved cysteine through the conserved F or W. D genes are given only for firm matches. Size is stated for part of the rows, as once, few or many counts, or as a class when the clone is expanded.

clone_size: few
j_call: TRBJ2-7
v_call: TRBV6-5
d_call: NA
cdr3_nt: TGTGCCAGCAGTCCCCCCATGGCCTACGAGCAGTACTTC
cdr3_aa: CASSPPMAYEQYF

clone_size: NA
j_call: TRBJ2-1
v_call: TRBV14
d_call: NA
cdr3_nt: TGTGCCAGCAGCCTTTTCGACTGGGGCGAGCAGTTCTTC
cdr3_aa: CASSLFDWGEQFF

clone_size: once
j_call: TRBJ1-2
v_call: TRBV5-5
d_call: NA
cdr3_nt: TGTGCCAGCAGCCCGTCCCCCAGTCGAGGCTACACCTTC
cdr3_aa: CASSPSPSRGYTF

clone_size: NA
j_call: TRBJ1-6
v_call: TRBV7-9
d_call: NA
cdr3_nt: TGTGCCAGCAGCTCAGACGGGTTTTCACCCCTCCACTTT
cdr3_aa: CASSSDGFSPLHF

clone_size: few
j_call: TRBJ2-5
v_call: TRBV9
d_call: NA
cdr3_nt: TGTGCCAGCAGCTCCGGGCCGGGCAGAGAGACCCAGTACTTC
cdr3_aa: CASSSGPGRETQYF

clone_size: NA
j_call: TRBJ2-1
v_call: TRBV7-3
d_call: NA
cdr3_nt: TGTGCCAGCAGCTTAACCGCCAGGTTGGGGAATGAGCAGTTCTTC
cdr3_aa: CASSLTARLGNEQFF

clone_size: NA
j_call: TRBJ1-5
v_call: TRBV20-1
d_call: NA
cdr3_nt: TGCAGTGCTCAAAGACAGAATAGCAATCAGCCCCAGCATTTT
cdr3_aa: CSAQRQNSNQPQHF

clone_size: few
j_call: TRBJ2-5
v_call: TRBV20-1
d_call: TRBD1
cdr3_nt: TGCAGTGCCAGACCGGGACAGGGGTCGGAGACCCAGTACTTC
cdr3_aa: CSARPGQGSETQYF

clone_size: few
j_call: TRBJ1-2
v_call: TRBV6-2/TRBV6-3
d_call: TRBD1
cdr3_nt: TGTGCCAGCAGTTTCGCGACAGGGCGGTACACCTTC
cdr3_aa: CASSFATGRYTF

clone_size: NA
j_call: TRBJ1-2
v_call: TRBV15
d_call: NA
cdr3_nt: TGTGCCACCAGCAGAGATCCCGGGAGCTATCGGAGCTACACCTTC
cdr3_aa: CATSRDPGSYRSYTF

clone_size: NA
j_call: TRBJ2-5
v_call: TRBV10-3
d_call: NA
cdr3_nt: TGTGCCATCAGTGAGGGCAGGGGCCAAGAGACCCAGTACTTC
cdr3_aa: CAISEGRGQETQYF

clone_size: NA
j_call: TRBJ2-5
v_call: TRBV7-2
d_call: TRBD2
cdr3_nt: TGTGCCAGCAGCTTAGGGCGGGGGAAAGGGACCCAGTACTTC
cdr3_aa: CASSLGRGKGTQYF

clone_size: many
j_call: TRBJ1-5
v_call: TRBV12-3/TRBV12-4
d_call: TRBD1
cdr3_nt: TGTGCCAGCAGTTTAACAGGGGGTATACATCAGCCCCAGCATTTT
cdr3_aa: CASSLTGGIHQPQHF

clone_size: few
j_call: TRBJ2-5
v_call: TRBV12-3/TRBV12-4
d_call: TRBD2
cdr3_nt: TGTGCCAGCAGCCGGGAGGCCCCACCAGAGACCCAGTACTTC
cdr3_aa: CASSREAPPETQYF

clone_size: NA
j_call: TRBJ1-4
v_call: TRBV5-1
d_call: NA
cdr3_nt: TGCGCCAGCAGCCCCAATACGAAAGCAACTAATGAAAAACTGTTTTTT
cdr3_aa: CASSPNTKATNEKLFF

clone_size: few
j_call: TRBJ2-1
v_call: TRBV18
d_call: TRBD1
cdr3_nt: TGTGCCAGCTCACCGGTGACAGGGTATGAGCAGTTCTTC
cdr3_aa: CASSPVTGYEQFF

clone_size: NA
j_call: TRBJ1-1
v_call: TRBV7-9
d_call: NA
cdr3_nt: TGTGCCAGCAGCTTATGGCTAGGGTTGAACACTGAAGCTTTCTTT
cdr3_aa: CASSLWLGLNTEAFF

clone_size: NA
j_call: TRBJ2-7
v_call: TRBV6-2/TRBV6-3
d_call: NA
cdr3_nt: TGTGCCAGCACCCACGAAGGATACGAGCAGTACTTC
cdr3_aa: CASTHEGYEQYF

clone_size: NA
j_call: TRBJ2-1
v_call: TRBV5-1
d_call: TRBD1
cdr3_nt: TGCGCCAGCAGCTCTTCCCTACAGGGGAGTGAGCAGTTCTTC
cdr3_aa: CASSSSLQGSEQFF

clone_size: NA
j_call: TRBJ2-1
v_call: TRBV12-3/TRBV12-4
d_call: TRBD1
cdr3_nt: TGTGCCAGCAGTTTTCGAGGACAGGGAGACAATGAGCAGTTCTTC
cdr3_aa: CASSFRGQGDNEQFF

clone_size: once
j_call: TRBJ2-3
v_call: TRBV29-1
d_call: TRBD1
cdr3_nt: TGCAGCGTTGGACAGGGACGAACAGATACGCGGTATTTT
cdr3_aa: CSVGQGRTDTRYF

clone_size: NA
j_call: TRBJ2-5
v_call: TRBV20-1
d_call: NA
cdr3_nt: TGCAGTGCTAGCCCACAACCATTCCAAGAGACCCAGTACTTC
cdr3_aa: CSASPQPFQETQYF

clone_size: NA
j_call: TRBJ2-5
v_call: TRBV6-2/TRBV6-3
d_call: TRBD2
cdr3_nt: TGTGCCAGCACGGCTAGCGGGGCGCACTGGGAGTACTTC
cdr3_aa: CASTASGAHWEYF

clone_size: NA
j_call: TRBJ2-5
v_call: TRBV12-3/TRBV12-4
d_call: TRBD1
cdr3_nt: TGTGCCAGCAGTCACGGGACAGGGAAAGAGACCCAGTACTTC
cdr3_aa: CASSHGTGKETQYF

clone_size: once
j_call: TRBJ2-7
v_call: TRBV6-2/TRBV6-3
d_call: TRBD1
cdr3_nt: TGTGCCAGCAGCTTCCGACAGGGTTGGGGCAACGAGCAGTACTTC
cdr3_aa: CASSFRQGWGNEQYF

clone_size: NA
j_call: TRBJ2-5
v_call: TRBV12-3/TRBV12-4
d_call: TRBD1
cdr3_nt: TGTGCCAGCAGACAGGGGGCTGGGGAGACCCAGTACTTC
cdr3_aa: CASRQGAGETQYF

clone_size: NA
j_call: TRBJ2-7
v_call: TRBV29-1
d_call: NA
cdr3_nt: TGCAGCGTTGAGGCCGACGAGCAGTACTTC
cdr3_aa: CSVEADEQYF

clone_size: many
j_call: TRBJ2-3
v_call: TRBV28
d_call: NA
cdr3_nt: TGTGCCAGCAGCTTAGACAGGAGCACAGATACGCAGTATTTT
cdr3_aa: CASSLDRSTDTQYF

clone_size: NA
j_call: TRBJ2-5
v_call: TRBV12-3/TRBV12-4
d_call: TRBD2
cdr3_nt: TGTGCCAGCTCTATGCCGGGACTAGCGAGCCAAGAGACCCAGTACTTC
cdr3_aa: CASSMPGLASQETQYF

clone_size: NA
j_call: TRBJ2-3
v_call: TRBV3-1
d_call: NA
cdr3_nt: TGTGCCAGCAGCCAAGGGACAGCCGCCCGCGCAGATACGCAGTATTTT
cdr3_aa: CASSQGTAARADTQYF

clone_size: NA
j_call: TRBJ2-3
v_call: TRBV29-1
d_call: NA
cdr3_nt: TGCAGCGTTGCCTGGGGGGTTACCACAGATACGCAGTATTTT
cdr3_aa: CSVAWGVTTDTQYF

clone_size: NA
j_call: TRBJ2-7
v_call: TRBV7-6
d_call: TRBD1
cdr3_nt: TGTGCCAGCGGCTCCAGGGGGATATTCTACGAGCAGTACTTC
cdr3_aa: CASGSRGIFYEQYF

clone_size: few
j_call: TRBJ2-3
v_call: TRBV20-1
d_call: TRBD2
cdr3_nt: TGCAGTGCTAGAGAAGCGGGGGGGCGTCTAGATACGCAGTATTTT
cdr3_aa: CSAREAGGRLDTQYF

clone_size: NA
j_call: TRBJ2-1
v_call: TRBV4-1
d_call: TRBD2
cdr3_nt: TGCGCCAGCAGTCCGTCCTTTCAGGGACTAGCTTACAATGAGCAGTTCTTC
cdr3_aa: CASSPSFQGLAYNEQFF

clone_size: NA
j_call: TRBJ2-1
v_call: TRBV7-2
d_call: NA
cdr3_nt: TGTGCCAGCACCTCAGGGTTAACATCCTACAATGAGCAGTTCTTC
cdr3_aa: CASTSGLTSYNEQFF

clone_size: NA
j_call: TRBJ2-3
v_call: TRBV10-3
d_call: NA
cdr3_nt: TGTGCCATCAGTGGGGCCTTCACAGATACGCAGTATTTT
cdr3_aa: CAISGAFTDTQYF

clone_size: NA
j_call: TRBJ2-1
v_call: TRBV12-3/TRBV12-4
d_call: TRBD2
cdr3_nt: TGTGCCAGCAGTTTTTGGCGGGGGGACCCCAATGAGCAGTTCTTC
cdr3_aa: CASSFWRGDPNEQFF

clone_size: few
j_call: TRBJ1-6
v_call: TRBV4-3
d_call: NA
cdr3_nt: TGCGCCAGCAGCCAAGTACTCAGGGTTGTGGCTAATTCACCCCTCCACTTT
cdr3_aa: CASSQVLRVVANSPLHF

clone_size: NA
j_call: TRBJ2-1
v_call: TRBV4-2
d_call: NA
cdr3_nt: TGTGCCAGCAGCCAAGACGGAACCCTACTAGGGAATGAGCAGTTCTTC
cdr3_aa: CASSQDGTLLGNEQFF

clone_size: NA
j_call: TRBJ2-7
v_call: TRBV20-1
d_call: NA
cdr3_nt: TGCAGTGCTTCATTGACTGGCGAGCAGTACTTC
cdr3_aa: CSASLTGEQYF

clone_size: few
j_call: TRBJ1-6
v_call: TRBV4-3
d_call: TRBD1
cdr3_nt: TGCGCCAGCAGCTGGGGATGGGACAGGGAAATGGGCTCACCCCTCCACTTT
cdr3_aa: CASSWGWDREMGSPLHF

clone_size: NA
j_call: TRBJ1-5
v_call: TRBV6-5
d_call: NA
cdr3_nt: TGTGCCAGCAGTTACGGCCACACAGACAATCAGCCCCAGCATTTT
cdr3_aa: CASSYGHTDNQPQHF

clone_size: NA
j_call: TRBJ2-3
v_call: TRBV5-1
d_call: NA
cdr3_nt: TGCGCCAGCAGCCCACCTCGTGCAGGGGAGGCGGTTACGCAGTATTTT
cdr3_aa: CASSPPRAGEAVTQYF

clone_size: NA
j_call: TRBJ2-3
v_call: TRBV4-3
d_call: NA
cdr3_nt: TGCGCCAGCAGCCAAGCGGCCGGGAAGGTCACAGATACGCAGTATTTT
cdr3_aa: CASSQAAGKVTDTQYF

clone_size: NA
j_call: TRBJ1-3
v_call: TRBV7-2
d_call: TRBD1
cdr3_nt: TGTGCCAGCAGCGCGGGACAGGAAGACTCTGGAAACACCATATATTTT
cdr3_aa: CASSAGQEDSGNTIYF

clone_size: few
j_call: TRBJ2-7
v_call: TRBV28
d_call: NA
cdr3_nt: TGTGCCAGCAATGAAGACAACTACGAGCAGTACTTC
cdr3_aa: CASNEDNYEQYF

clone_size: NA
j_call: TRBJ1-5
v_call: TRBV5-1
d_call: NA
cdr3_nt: TGCGCCAGCAGCTTGTCGGGTGGAATAAGTCAGCCCCAGCATTTT
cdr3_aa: CASSLSGGISQPQHF

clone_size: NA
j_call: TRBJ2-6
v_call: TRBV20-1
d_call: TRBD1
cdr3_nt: TGCAGTGCTAGAGGGGACAGGGGGAACTCTGGGGCCAACGTCCTGACTTTC
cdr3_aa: CSARGDRGNSGANVLTF

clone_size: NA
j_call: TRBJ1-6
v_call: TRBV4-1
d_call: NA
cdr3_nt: TGCGCCAGCAGCCATACAGAGGGCTCCGCCGCCTCACCCCTCCACTTT
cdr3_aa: CASSHTEGSAASPLHF

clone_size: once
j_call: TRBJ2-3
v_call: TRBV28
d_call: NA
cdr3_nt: TGTGCCAGCAGTTCGGCTACCCCGGCGGGAACAGATACGCAGTATTTT
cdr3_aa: CASSSATPAGTDTQYF

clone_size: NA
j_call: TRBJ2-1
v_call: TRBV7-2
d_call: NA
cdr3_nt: TGTGCCAGCAGCTCACGGTGGCAGAACAATGAGCAGTTCTTC
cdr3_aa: CASSSRWQNNEQFF

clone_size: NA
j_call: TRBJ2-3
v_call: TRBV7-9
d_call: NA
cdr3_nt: TGTGCCAGCAGCAAAGCAGGAGGGGCCCGCACAGATACGCAGTATTTT
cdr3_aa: CASSKAGGARTDTQYF

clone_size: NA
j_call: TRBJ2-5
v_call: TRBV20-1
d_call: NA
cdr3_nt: TGCAATGCTAGAGTCGGAGTCCAAGAGACCCAGTACTTC
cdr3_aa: CNARVGVQETQYF